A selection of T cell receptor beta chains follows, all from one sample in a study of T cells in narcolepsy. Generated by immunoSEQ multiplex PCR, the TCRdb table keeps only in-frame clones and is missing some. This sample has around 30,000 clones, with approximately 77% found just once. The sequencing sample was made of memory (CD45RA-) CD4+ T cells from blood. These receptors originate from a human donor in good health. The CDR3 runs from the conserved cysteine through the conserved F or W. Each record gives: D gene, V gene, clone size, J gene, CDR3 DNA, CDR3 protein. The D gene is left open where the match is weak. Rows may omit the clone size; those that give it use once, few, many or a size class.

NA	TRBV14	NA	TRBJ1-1	TGTGCCAGCAGCCCCGGACAAGGGCGATACACTGAAGCTTTCTTT	CASSPGQGRYTEAFF
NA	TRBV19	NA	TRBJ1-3	TGTGCCAGTAGTATAATTGGAAGTCGCTCTGGAAACACCATATATTTT	CASSIIGSRSGNTIYF
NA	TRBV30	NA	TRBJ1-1	TGTGCCTGGAGACCTCACGTGAAAGAAGCTTTCTTT	CAWRPHVKEAFF
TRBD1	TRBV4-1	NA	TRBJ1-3	TGCGCCAGCAGCCAACCCGGACAGGGGAACACCATATATTTT	CASSQPGQGNTIYF
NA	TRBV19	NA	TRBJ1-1	TGTGCCAGTAGTGCGCAGGGAAGGACAAGGGGAACTGAAGCTTTCTTT	CASSAQGRTRGTEAFF
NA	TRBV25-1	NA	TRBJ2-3	TGTGCCAGCAGTGAACCAGGTTCGAGCACAGATACGCAGTATTTT	CASSEPGSSTDTQYF
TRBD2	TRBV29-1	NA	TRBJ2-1	TGCAGCCTACCGGGACTAGCGGGGGGCAGCTCCTACAATGAGCAGTTCTTC	CSLPGLAGGSSYNEQFF
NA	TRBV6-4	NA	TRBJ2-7	TGTGCCAGCAGTGGGACCGTATGCGAGCAGTACTTC	CASSGTVCEQYF
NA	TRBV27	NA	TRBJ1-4	TGTGCCAGCATGGCCCAGGCTCGAGAAAAACTGTTTTTT	CASMAQAREKLFF
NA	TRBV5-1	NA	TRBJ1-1	TGCGCCAGCAGCTTGGAGGACCAACACACTGAAGCTTTCTTT	CASSLEDQHTEAFF
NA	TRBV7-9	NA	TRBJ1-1	TGTGCCAGCAGACCTGGACGGACCTTGAACACTGAAGCTTTCTTT	CASRPGRTLNTEAFF
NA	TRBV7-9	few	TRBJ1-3	TGTGCCAGCAGCCCCCCCGGACTCGCCTCTGGAAACACCATATATTTT	CASSPPGLASGNTIYF
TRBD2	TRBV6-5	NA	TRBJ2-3	TGTGCCAGCATTGATAGCGGGGGGGCAGATACGCAGTATTTT	CASIDSGGADTQYF
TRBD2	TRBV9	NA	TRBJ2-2	TGTGCCAGCAGCGATTTAGCGGGAGGAAGCACCGGGGAGCTGTTTTTT	CASSDLAGGSTGELFF
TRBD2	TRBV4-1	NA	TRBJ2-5	TGCGCCAGCAGCCAAGTCCGGGGGGAACTGCAGTACTTC	CASSQVRGELQYF
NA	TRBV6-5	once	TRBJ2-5	TGTGCCAGCAGTTACTCGGACGAGACCCAGTACTTC	CASSYSDETQYF
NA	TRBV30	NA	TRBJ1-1	TGTGCCTGGACTTCAATGGGGCAGCTGAACACTGAAGCTTTCTTT	CAWTSMGQLNTEAFF
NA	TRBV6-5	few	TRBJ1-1	TGTGCCAGCAGTCTTTCGACAGTGTCTGAAGCTTTCTTT	CASSLSTVSEAFF
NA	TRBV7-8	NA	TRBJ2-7	TGTGCCAGCAGCCTCCACCTGGGAACCGAGTACTTC	CASSLHLGTEYF
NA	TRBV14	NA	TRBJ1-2	TGTGCCAGCAGCCAAGATTGGGGCTATGGCTACACCTTC	CASSQDWGYGYTF
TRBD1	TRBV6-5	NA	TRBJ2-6	TGTGCCAGCAGCACGGACAGGGCAGGGGCCAACGTCCTGACTTTC	CASSTDRAGANVLTF
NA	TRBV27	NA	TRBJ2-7	TGTGCCAGCAGTTTCAGGACCTACGAGCAGTACTTC	CASSFRTYEQYF
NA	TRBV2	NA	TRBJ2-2	TGTGCCAGCATTGGGAGCGCGAACACCGGGGAGCTGTTTTTT	CASIGSANTGELFF